The clone carrying this T cell receptor beta chain was recorded at least ten times. Amplified TCR beta CDR3 regions came from RNA transcripts. A set of HTBI primers served as the primers for a first-round RT-PCR of the TCR CDR3. MiXCR was run by TCRdb on the multiplex PCR reads, yielding one entry per CDR3 protein. This sample has around 420,000 distinct CDR3 sequences; around 13% occur once, and the top ten carry 5.3%. This entry belongs to a study of T cells in Graves' hyperthyroidism and ophthalmopathy. On the study more broadly: Any treatment followed the collection of peripheral blood at initial diagnosis.

This CDR3 spans 15 amino acids. Germline assignment: CDR1 MDHEN and CDR2 SYDVKM. Germline trimming cut 4 bases from V and 5 bases from J; bases unmatched to any gene: 5. Stable Graves' hyperthyroidism meant no ophthalmopathy progression within 18 months. Sequencing used blood. This receptor was taken from a young woman with Graves' hyperthyroidism. The chain is built from TRBV28 and TRBJ2-5; TRBD2 matches 12 bases. The CDR3 nucleotides are TGTGCCAGCAGTTCGCCTAGCGGGAGGGCTGAGACCCAGTACTTC. This codes for CASSSPSGRAETQYF. Looking up the rest from reference TRBV28 and TRBJ2-5 gives the full variable domain: DVKVTQSSRYLVKRTGEKVFLECVQDMDHENMFWYRQDPGLGLRLIYFSYDVKMKEKGDIPEGYSVSREKKERFSLILESASTNQTSMYLCASSSPSGRAETQYFGPGTRLLVL.